This T cell receptor beta chain derives from a study of identical twins. A single record per CDR3 protein comes from TCRdb applying MiXCR to the 5' RACE reads. Of nearly 900,000 distinct CDR3 sequences in the sample, roughly an eighth are singletons; the top ten hold around 1.5%. This clonotype came up many times. Trimming left V 1 base short and J 4 bases short, with 8 bases between. The CDR3 covers 14 residues. Germline V gene sequence: CDR1 SGHTA, CDR2 FQGTGA. The same data also went into a second study, on yellow fever vaccine responses in identical twins.

This chain uses TRBV7-3 with TRBJ2-1; D uncertain. Sequenced sample: PBMCs. The origin of this receptor is a woman between 18 and 30 years old in good health. The CDR3 protein is CASSLMGEYNEQFF. CDR3 bases: TGTGCCAGCAGCTTAATGGGCGAGTACAATGAGCAGTTCTTC.